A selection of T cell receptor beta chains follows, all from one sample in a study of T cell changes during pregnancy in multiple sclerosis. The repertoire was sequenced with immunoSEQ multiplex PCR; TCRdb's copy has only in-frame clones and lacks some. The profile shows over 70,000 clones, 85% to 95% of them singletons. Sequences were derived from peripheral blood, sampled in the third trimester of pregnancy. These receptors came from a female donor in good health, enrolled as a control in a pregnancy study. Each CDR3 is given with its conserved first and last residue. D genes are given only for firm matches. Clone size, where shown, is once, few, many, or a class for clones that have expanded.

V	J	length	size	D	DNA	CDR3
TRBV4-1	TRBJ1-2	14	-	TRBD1	TGCGCCAGCAGCCCGCGGACAGGCCTTATCGTCTACACCTTC	CASSPRTGLIVYTF
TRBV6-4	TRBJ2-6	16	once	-	TGTGCCAGCAGTGATTCAGGGCAGGCTGGGGCCAACGTCCTGACTTTC	CASSDSGQAGANVLTF
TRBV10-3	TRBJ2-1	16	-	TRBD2	TGTGCCATCAGAAGACTAGCGGGAAACATATACAATGAGCAGTTCTTC	CAIRRLAGNIYNEQFF
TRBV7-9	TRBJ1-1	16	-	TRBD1	TGTGCCAGCAGCCAGAGAGGCAGGGGGATGAACACTGAAGCTTTCTTT	CASSQRGRGMNTEAFF
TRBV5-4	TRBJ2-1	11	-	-	TGTGCCAGCAGCTTGATCGATGAGCAGTTCTTC	CASSLIDEQFF
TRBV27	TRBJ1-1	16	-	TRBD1	TGTGCCAGCAGTTTATTACTAGGGGGCTATGGCACTGAAGCTTTCTTT	CASSLLLGGYGTEAFF
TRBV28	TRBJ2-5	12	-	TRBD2	TGTGCCAGCAGACTAGCGCCAGGGACCCAGTACTTC	CASRLAPGTQYF
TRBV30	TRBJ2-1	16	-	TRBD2	TGTGCCTGGAGTGTGGGCGGCGGGAGGGCCCCGAATGAGCAGTTCTTC	CAWSVGGGRAPNEQFF
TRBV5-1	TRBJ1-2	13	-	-	TGCGCCAGCAGCTTCCCGGACAGCTATGGCTACACCTTC	CASSFPDSYGYTF
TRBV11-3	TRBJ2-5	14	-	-	TGTGCCAGCAGCCCTAACGGAGTTCAAGAGACCCAGTACTTC	CASSPNGVQETQYF
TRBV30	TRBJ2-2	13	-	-	TGTGCCTGGAGTGTCGAGGGAGCCGGGGAGCTGTTTTTT	CAWSVEGAGELFF
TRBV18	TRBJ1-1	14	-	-	TGTGCCAGCTCACCGGGACAAACGGGGGGGGAAGCTTTCTTT	CASSPGQTGGEAFF
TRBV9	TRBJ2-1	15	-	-	TGTGCCAGCAGCGTAGTAAGGGATGGGGGGAATGAGCAGTTCTTC	CASSVVRDGGNEQFF
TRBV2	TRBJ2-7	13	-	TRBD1	TGTGCCAGCAACCCCGACAGGGGGGGGGAGCAGTACTTC	CASNPDRGGEQYF
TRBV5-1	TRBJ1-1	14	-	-	TGCGCCAGCAGCTTGGCGGGGTCGGGCACTGAAGCTTTCTTT	CASSLAGSGTEAFF
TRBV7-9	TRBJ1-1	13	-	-	TGTGCCAGCAGCCGGGACATCAACACTGAAGCTTTCTTT	CASSRDINTEAFF
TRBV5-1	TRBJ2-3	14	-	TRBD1	TGCGCCAGCAGCCACAGGGGGCGGACAGATACGCAGTATTTT	CASSHRGRTDTQYF
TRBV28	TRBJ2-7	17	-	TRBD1	TGTGCCAGCAGCCTACTGCGCCTAAGGGACAGTCCCTACGAGCAGTACTTC	CASSLLRLRDSPYEQYF
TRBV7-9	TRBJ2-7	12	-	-	TGTGCCAGCAGTATCGACAGCTACGAGCAGTACTTC	CASSIDSYEQYF
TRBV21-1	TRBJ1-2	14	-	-	TGTGCCAGCAGCAAATACCTAATCCTCTATGGCTACACCTTC	CASSKYLILYGYTF
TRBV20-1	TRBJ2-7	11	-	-	TGCAGTGCCCCAGAAAACACCAAGCAGTACTTC	CSAPENTKQYF
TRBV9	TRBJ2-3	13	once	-	TGTGCCAGCAGCGGTAGCGGCACAGATACGCAGTATTTT	CASSGSGTDTQYF
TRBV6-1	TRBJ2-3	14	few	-	TGTGCCAGCAGTGAAGGGGCCGAGTCAGATACGCAGTATTTT	CASSEGAESDTQYF
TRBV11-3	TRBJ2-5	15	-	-	TGTGCCAGCAGCTTAGCTTCTAGTTCAGCAGAGACCCAGTACTTC	CASSLASSSAETQYF
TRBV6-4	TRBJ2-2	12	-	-	TGTGCCAGCAGTTCGGGGACCGGGGAGCTGTTTTTT	CASSSGTGELFF
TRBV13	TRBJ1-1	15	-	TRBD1	TGTGCCAGCAGGAGGGGGACAGGGCCTCGTACTGAAGCTTTCTTT	CASRRGTGPRTEAFF
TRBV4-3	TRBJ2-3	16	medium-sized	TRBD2	TGCGCCAGCAGCCAAGATCTAGCGGGAGGGCCAGATACGCAGTATTTT	CASSQDLAGGPDTQYF
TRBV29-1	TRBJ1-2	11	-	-	TGCAGCGTTGAAGACCCCGGGGGCTACACCTTC	CSVEDPGGYTF
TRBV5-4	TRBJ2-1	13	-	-	TGTGCCAGCAGCCCGGACTACCACAATGAGCAGTTCTTC	CASSPDYHNEQFF
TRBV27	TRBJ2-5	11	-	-	TGTGCCAGCAGTAGGGGGGAGACCCAGTACTTC	CASSRGETQYF
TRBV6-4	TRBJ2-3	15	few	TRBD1	TGTGCCAGCAGTGACTCCGGGACAGGGGGGGATACGCAGTATTTT	CASSDSGTGGDTQYF